These 9 T cell receptor beta chains originate from one sample sequenced in a study of shared clonotypes between healthy human individuals. The naive CD8 fraction comprised CD45RO-negative cells positively selected for CCR7 and excluded terminally differentiated effector memory CD45RA+ cells. Libraries were prepared by immunoSEQ multiplex PCR; TCRdb keeps only in-frame clonotypes and omits some of them. Of around 2,100,000 clones in the sample, about 95% were seen once. The material sequenced was naive CD8+ T cells sorted from blood. These receptors originate from a man younger than 35 in good health.

This chain uses TRBV19 with TRBJ1-1, with D perhaps TRBD1 (6 bases). Between the trimmed V and J ends, which lost 5 bases and 6 bases, there was a span of 13 bases. Germline V gene data show CDR1 as LNHDA and CDR2 as SQIVND (reference sequence). CDR3 length equals 13 residues. CDR3 protein: CASSEARGAEAFF. The CDR3 bases are TGTGCCAGTAGTGAGGCCAGGGGCGCTGAAGCTTTCTTT.

This chain uses TRBV5-6 with TRBJ2-1; TRBD1 aligns across 7 bases. The germline CDR1 and CDR2 sequences are SGHDT and YYEEEE. Trimming at V came to 3 bases and at J to 4 bases, leaving 10 bases not matched to a gene. The CDR3 is 16 residues long. This CDR3 is CASSSSRAGGYNEQFF. In DNA form, the CDR3 reads TGTGCCAGCAGCTCCTCCCGGGCAGGGGGTTACAATGAGCAGTTCTTC.

V is TRBV9 and J is TRBJ2-1, with 7 bases lining up with TRBD1. V trimming: 4 bases; J trimming: 6 bases; junction bases outside the gene matches: 13. This CDR3 region has 16 residues. Germline V CDR1 and CDR2: SGDLS, YYNGEE. The CDR3, as DNA: TGTGCCAGCAGCCTAAGGACAGGCAGTGTTCGCAATGAGCAGTTCTTC. Protein: CASSLRTGSVRNEQFF.

Comments on this clone: This sample also contains other DNA sequences that code for the same CDR3. This rearrangement joins TRBV27 to TRBJ1-1; D uncertain. This CDR3 is built from 13 residues. Between the trimmed V and J ends, which lost 3 bases and 3 bases, there was a span of 8 bases. CDR1 is MNHEY and CDR2 is SMNVEV in the germline V gene (reference sequence). CDR3 sequence reads: CASSLSTDTEAFF. The DNA for the CDR3 is TGTGCCAGCAGTTTGTCCACAGACACTGAAGCTTTCTTT.

The rearrangement links TRBV27 to TRBJ2-5; TRBD2 is a possible D gene (5 bases). Germline V gene sequence: CDR1 MNHEY, CDR2 SMNVEV (reference sequence). CDR3 size: 16 residues. The V end lost 3 bases, the J end lost 4 bases, and 18 bases lay between the germline ends. CDR3 coding DNA: TGTGCCAGCAGTTTCGGTAATAGCTGGGAGTTAGAGACCCAGTACTTC. Amino acid sequence: CASSFGNSWELETQYF.

The chain carries TRBV27 and TRBJ2-2; D might be TRBD1 (6 bases). The V gene's germline CDR1 is MNHEY and CDR2 SMNVEV (reference sequence). The CDR3 is made up of 14 amino acids. Trimming took off 5 bases at V and 8 bases at J, with 15 bases between the two ends. CDR3: CASSRNGGPGELFF. As DNA, the CDR3 is TGTGCCAGCAGTCGTAATGGGGGCCCGGGGGAGCTGTTTTTT.

V usage is TRBV7-2 and J usage is TRBJ1-5; 7 positions match TRBD1. Germline CDR1 and CDR2: SGHTA and FQGNSA. With V trimmed by 2 bases and J by 4 bases, 11 bases remained unmatched. This CDR3 has 17 amino acids. The CDR3 here is CASSLSQGRRANQPQHF. In DNA, the CDR3 is TGTGCCAGCAGCTTATCACAGGGGAGAAGGGCAAATCAGCCCCAGCATTTT.

This sequence joins TRBV7-9 and TRBJ2-1; 8 nucleotides align to TRBD2. This CDR3 has 14 residues. Germline CDR1 and CDR2: SEHNR and FQNEAQ (reference sequence). Trimming removed 3 bases from V and 8 bases from J; junction bases left unmatched: 6. The CDR3 here is CASSLLRGGHEQFF. Written as DNA, the CDR3 is TGTGCCAGCAGCTTGTTACGGGGGGGCCATGAGCAGTTCTTC.

CDR3 DNA sequence: TGTGCCAGCCTTGTCGAAGCGGGGGGCCCGGAGACGTACTTC. This encodes CASLVEAGGPETYF. V gene TRBV2 combines with J gene TRBJ2-7, with 9 bases aligning to TRBD2. In germline, CDR1 is SNHLY, CDR2 FYNNEI. The CDR3 has 14 amino acids. After removal of 8 bases from V and 12 bases from J, the junction contained 17 bases not matched to a gene.